This T cell receptor (beta chain) was recorded in a study of graft-versus-host responses after intestinal transplantation. Across the whole study: Every transplant recipient was induced with anti-thymocyte globulin, then maintained on tacrolimus and steroids for around 3 years. Study-wide findings and caveats: Ileal or blood samples showed some GvH clones first, and such clones were also found in recipient marrow. HvG clone declines early post-transplant were associated with peak circulating GvH levels.

Assay used: immunoSEQ multiplex PCR; TCRdb lists only in-frame clones, some missing. The sample lists around 96,000 clones, 90% to 95% seen once, with 0.15% to 0.2% in the top ten. Remarks on this clone: Antigen: not known.

The CDR3 loop spans 14 amino acids. Unmatched junction bases numbered 5, after V lost 4 bases and J lost 4 bases. Germline V lookup: CDR1 SGHRS, CDR2 YFSETQ. This clonotype was sampled from a human donor who received an intestinal transplant. The sample in question was unstimulated CD4+ T cells sorted from spleen or lymph node cells, obtained before intestinal transplant. The rearrangement joins TRBV5-1 to TRBJ2-5, with TRBD2 matching over 9 bases. The CDR3 protein is CASSRGGGGETQYF. In DNA, the CDR3 is TGCGCCAGCAGCCGGGGCGGGGGGGGAGAGACCCAGTACTTC. The variable domain in full, with the rest retrieved from reference TRBV5-1 and TRBJ2-5, is KAGVTQTPRYLIKTRGQQVTLSCSPISGHRSVSWYQQTPGQGLQFLFEYFSETQRNKGNFPGRFSGRQFSNSRSEMNVSTLELGDSALYLCASSRGGGGETQYFGPGTRLLVL.